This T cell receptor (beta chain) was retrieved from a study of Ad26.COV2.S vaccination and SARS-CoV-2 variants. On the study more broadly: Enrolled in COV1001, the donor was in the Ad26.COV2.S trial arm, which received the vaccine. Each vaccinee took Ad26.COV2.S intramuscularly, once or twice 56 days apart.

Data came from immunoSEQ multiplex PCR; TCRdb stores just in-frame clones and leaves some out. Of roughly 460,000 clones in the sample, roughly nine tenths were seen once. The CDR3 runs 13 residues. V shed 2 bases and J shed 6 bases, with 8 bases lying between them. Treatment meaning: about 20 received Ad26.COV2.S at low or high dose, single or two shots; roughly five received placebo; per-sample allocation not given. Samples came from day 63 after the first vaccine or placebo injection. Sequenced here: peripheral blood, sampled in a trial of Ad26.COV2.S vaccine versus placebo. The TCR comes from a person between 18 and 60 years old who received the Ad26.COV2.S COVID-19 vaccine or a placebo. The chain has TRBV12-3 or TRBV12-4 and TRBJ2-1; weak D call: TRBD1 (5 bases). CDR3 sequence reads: CASSLKQVNEQFF. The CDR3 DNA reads TGTGCCAGCAGTTTAAAACAGGTCAATGAGCAGTTCTTC.